This T cell receptor (beta chain) was documented in a study of early T cells in non-severe SARS-CoV-2 infection. Overall study: Whole-blood bulk RNA, unsorted, was sequenced, and chains were unpaired.

There are many counts of this clonotype. MiXCR, applied by TCRdb to the 5' RACE reads, yields one record per CDR3 protein. The data contain around 33,000 distinct CDR3 sequences, 5.5% to 7% of them singletons. Material for sequencing was whole blood. This sequence originates from an adult who was a healthcare worker with PCR-confirmed SARS-CoV-2 infection or an uninfected control (not recorded which).

CDR3 residues: CASSAQITSGRTDTQYF. Written as DNA, the CDR3 is TGTGCCAGCAGCGCTCAAATCACTAGCGGGAGAACAGATACGCAGTATTTT. The V gene is TRBV7-2, the J gene TRBJ2-3; 11 nucleotides align to TRBD2. CDR1 SGHTA and CDR2 FQGNSA come from the germline V gene. The CDR3 consists of 17 residues. Trimming cost V 5 bases and J 3 bases; bases outside gene matches: 10.